These 3 T cell receptor beta chains were sequenced from one sample in a study of T cell responses to AZD1222 COVID-19 vaccine. Assay used: immunoSEQ multiplex PCR; TCRdb lists only in-frame clones, some missing. The sample contains about 110,000 clones, around nine tenths of which appear only once. The sample in question was peripheral blood, obtained on day 0 of AZD1222 vaccination. The receptors originated from an adult in good health.

The genes are TRBV30 and TRBJ2-2; tentative D call: TRBD1 (8 bases). The CDR3 length is 15 residues. Deletions cut 4 bases from V and 1 base from J, with 13 bases between. Germline CDR1 is GTSNPN and CDR2 is SVGIG (reference sequence). The CDR3 DNA reads TGTGCCTGGAAGAGCGGGACAGGGAACACCGGGGAGCTGTTTTTT. As protein: CAWKSGTGNTGELFF. Full variable domain (remainder filled in from reference TRBV30 and TRBJ2-2): SQTIHQWPATLVQPVGSPLSLECTVEGTSNPNLYWYRQAAGRGLQLLFYSVGIGQISSEVPQNLSASRPQDRQFILSSKKLLLSDSGFYLCAWKSGTGNTGELFFGEGSRLTVL.

CDR3 region: CASSPRDTQYF. Written as DNA, the CDR3 is TGTGCCAGCAGTCCCAGGGATACGCAGTATTTT. The chain has TRBV6-6 and TRBJ2-3; D gene unclear. Trimming removed 5 bases from V and 6 bases from J, with 6 bases in between. The germline gives CDR1 MNHNY, CDR2 SVGAGI (reference sequence). There are 11 residues in the CDR3.

This clone was detected once. The chain is built from TRBV3-1 (or the pseudogene TRBV3-2) and TRBJ1-3; D gene uncertain. The CDR3 length is 16 residues. Germline V gene data show CDR1 as LGHDT and CDR2 as YNNKEL (reference sequence). Trimming cost V 4 bases and J 0 bases, with 13 bases left between them. The CDR3 region is CASSRTQSSSGNTIYF. Here the CDR3 DNA reads TGTGCCAGCAGCCGCACACAGTCCAGCTCTGGAAACACCATATATTTT.